This passage covers 24 T cell receptor beta chains from one sample sequenced in a study of T cell responses to AZD1222 COVID-19 vaccine. Sequenced by immunoSEQ multiplex PCR; TCRdb stores in-frame clones only, minus some. The profile covers 30,000 to 50,000 clones, with about nine tenths appearing a single time and 26% taken by the ten largest. Specimen: peripheral blood, collected 28 days after the second dose of the MenACWY control vaccine. The receptors here all came from an adult who received the MenACWY meningococcal vaccine as a control.

Only a few counts were recorded for this clone. This rearrangement joins TRBV15 to TRBJ2-7, with a possible D match to TRBD1 (6 bases). The CDR3 is 14 residues long. Germline CDR1 and CDR2: LNHNV and YYDKDF (reference sequence). V was trimmed by 4 bases and J by 7 bases, leaving 17 bases between them. The CDR3 reads CATSITQGRHEQYF. CDR3 sequence (DNA): TGTGCCACCAGCATAACACAGGGTCGGCATGAGCAGTACTTC.

The chain links TRBV27 to TRBJ2-2, with D unresolved. CDR1 MNHEY and CDR2 SMNVEV come from the germline V gene (reference sequence). This CDR3 is built from 15 residues. Trimming removed 2 bases from V and 7 bases from J, with 14 bases in between. CDR3 bases: TGTGCCAGCAGTTTAGGGGTCACCCGGAACGGGGAGCTGTTTTTT. Its protein product is CASSLGVTRNGELFF.

The gene calls are TRBV6-5 and TRBJ2-7; weak D call: TRBD1 (5 bases). Germline V gene sequence: CDR1 MNHEY, CDR2 SVGAGI. CDR3 length: 13 amino acids. V lost 6 bases and J lost 5, with 14 bases in between. Here the CDR3 DNA reads TGTGCCAGCAGCCTCAGGAAGGGGCACGAGCAGTACTTC. The encoded protein is CASSLRKGHEQYF.

The V and J genes are TRBV19 and TRBJ1-1, with 8 bases aligning to TRBD1. Germline V gene data show CDR1 as LNHDA and CDR2 as SQIVND (reference sequence). The CDR3 length is 14 residues. The trim removed 5 bases at V and 3 bases at J, leaving 5 bases unmatched. The CDR3 bases are TGTGCCAGTAGTTTCTACAGGGGGGACACTGAAGCTTTCTTT. Protein sequence: CASSFYRGDTEAFF. Together with reference TRBV19 and TRBJ1-1, the CDR3 gives the full variable domain: DGGITQSPKYLFRKEGQNVTLSCEQNLNHDAMYWYRQDPGQGLRLIYYSQIVNDFQKGDIAEGYSVSREKKESFPLTVTSAQKNPTAFYLCASSFYRGDTEAFFGQGTRLTVV.

This clone was seen a few times. The genes are TRBV9 and TRBJ2-1; D unclear. Trimming removed 4 bases from V and 1 base from J, with 12 bases in between. The CDR3 length is 15 residues. CDR1 is SGDLS, CDR2 YYNGEE, per germline. This CDR3 is CASSRRAVSYNEQFF. As DNA, the CDR3 is TGTGCCAGCAGCCGTAGGGCGGTTTCCTACAATGAGCAGTTCTTC.

The chain is built from TRBV12-3 or TRBV12-4 and TRBJ2-5; D is unresolved. The CDR3 is 13 amino acids. Trimming left V 2 bases short and J 5 bases short, with 9 bases between. As DNA, the CDR3 is TGTGCCAGCAGTTTATGGGAAGGCGAGACCCAGTACTTC. This translates into CASSLWEGETQYF.

The chain is built from TRBV9 and TRBJ2-1, with unresolved D. V shed 2 bases and J shed 5 bases, with 8 bases lying between them. CDR3 length: 13 residues. Germline CDR1 and CDR2: SGDLS and YYNGEE. For the CDR3, the DNA is TGTGCCAGCAGCGTCCTCGTCAACAATGAGCAGTTCTTC. It codes for CASSVLVNNEQFF.

This clone was observed a handful of times. The same CDR3 also results from other DNA sequences found in this sample. This chain joins TRBV27 and TRBJ2-7, with 9 bases matching TRBD2. CDR3 length: 13 residues. V dropped 6 bases and J dropped 3; count of bases not matched to a gene: 3. CDR1 and CDR2 (germline): MNHEY, SMNVEV (reference sequence). The CDR3 sequence: CASSLTSGYEQYF. CDR3 sequence (DNA): TGTGCCAGCAGCCTGACTAGCGGCTACGAGCAGTACTTC.

The chain is built from TRBV6-1 and TRBJ1-5, with a tentative D call TRBD1 (6 bases). This CDR3 has 15 amino acids. Trimming took off 5 bases at V and 2 bases at J, with 13 bases between the two ends. Per germline, CDR1 MNHNS and CDR2 SASEGT. The CDR3, as DNA: TGTGCCAGCAGTCCCCCAAGACAGGGCAATCAGCCCCAGCATTTT. Translation: CASSPPRQGNQPQHF.

In this sample, this clone turned up once. The chain recombines TRBV18 with TRBJ2-5, with D possibly being TRBD2 (5 bases). The CDR3 spans 12 residues. The germline V and J ends were trimmed by 6 bases and 5 bases, with 10 bases remaining between them. Per germline, CDR1 KGHSH and CDR2 LQKENI. The CDR3 protein is CASSLPGETQYF. CDR3 DNA: TGTGCCAGCTCCCTTCCGGGGGAGACCCAGTACTTC.

The chain carries TRBV19 and TRBJ2-4; 10 bases match TRBD1. Trimming took 6 bases from V and 10 from J; bases not matched to a gene: 9. This CDR3 region has 14 residues. Germline CDR1 reads LNHDA; CDR2 reads SQIVND (reference sequence). The CDR3 spells CASSRDRGAPIQYF. CDR3 nucleotides: TGTGCCAGTAGCAGGGACAGGGGCGCCCCTATTCAGTACTTC.

The chain is built from TRBV3-1 (or the pseudogene TRBV3-2) and TRBJ1-3; D is possibly TRBD1 (6 bases). CDR1 LGHDT and CDR2 YNNKEL come from the germline V gene (reference sequence). The CDR3 runs to 17 residues. The V and J ends lost 1 base and 0 bases respectively, with 13 bases between them. CDR3 DNA sequence: TGTGCCAGCAGCCAAGGAGAGGGGGGCGCCTCTGGAAACACCATATATTTT. Translating it yields CASSQGEGGASGNTIYF.

V is TRBV7-3 and J is TRBJ2-5; TRBD2 matches at 8 bases. The length of the CDR3 is 14 residues. Germline V gene lookup returns CDR1 SGHTA and CDR2 FQGTGA. After removal of 7 bases from V and 3 bases from J, the junction contained 7 bases not matched to a gene. Here the CDR3 DNA reads TGTGCCAGCACCCCGGGGGGGGCTAAAGAGACCCAGTACTTC. As protein: CASTPGGAKETQYF.

This chain connects TRBV24-1 to TRBJ2-1; no clear D gene. This CDR3 comprises 12 residues. CDR1 KGHDR and CDR2 SFDVKD come from the germline V gene. The germline V and J ends were trimmed by 1 base and 4 bases, with 1 base remaining between them. CDR3 nucleotide sequence: TGTGCCACCAGTGATTTTTACAATGAGCAGTTCTTC. Translated: CATSDFYNEQFF.

This CDR3 reads CATRAGVKQYF. As DNA, the CDR3 is TGTGCCACCAGGGCAGGGGTCAAGCAGTACTTC. The genes are TRBV24-1 and TRBJ2-7; TRBD1 might be the D (6 bases). The CDR3 runs 11 residues. Germline V lookup: CDR1 KGHDR, CDR2 SFDVKD. With 7 bases removed from V and 8 bases from J, the gap between germline ends came to 11 bases.

The chain joins TRBV18 to TRBJ2-7, with 9 nucleotides matching TRBD1. The germline V gene has CDR1 KGHSH and CDR2 LQKENI. V dropped 3 bases and J dropped 2; count of bases not matched to a gene: 8. The CDR3 length is 16 residues. The CDR3 loop is CASSPRTGVDTYEQYF. As DNA, the CDR3 is TGTGCCAGCTCACCTCGGACAGGGGTGGATACCTACGAGCAGTACTTC.

The chain employs TRBV6-5 and TRBJ2-7, with 7 bases identical to TRBD1. V shed 4 bases and J 7 bases; nucleotides not matched to a gene: 13. The CDR3 totals 15 residues. Germline CDR1 is MNHEY and CDR2 is SVGAGI. CDR3 DNA sequence: TGTGCCAGCAGTTTACCCGGGACAGTCTTAGGAGAGCAGTACTTC. Translating gives CASSLPGTVLGEQYF.

The chain links TRBV10-1 to TRBJ2-4; no clear D. The length of the CDR3 is 9 residues. Per germline, CDR1 WNHNN and CDR2 SYGVQD (reference sequence). V dropped 3 bases and J dropped 13 bases, with 4 bases sitting between them. This CDR3 is CASSDSQYF. In DNA, the CDR3 is TGCGCCAGCAGTGATAGCCAGTACTTC.

This clone appeared a few times. The chain uses TRBV4-1 and TRBJ2-1; TRBD1 matches at 9 bases. In germline, CDR1 is MGHRA, CDR2 YSYEKL. J gave up 8 bases and V 3 bases, and 5 bases lay outside the gene matches. This CDR3 has 14 residues. The CDR3 DNA is TGCGCCAGCAGCCAGGCCGGGACAGGGTATGAGCAGTTCTTC. It translates to CASSQAGTGYEQFF.

This chain links TRBV5-1 with TRBJ2-7; 9 bases agree with TRBD1. Germline trimming cut 4 bases from V and 1 base from J; bases unmatched to any gene: 3. This CDR3 is built from 14 residues. Germline CDR1 and CDR2: SGHRS and YFSETQ. CDR3 amino acids: CASSPGTGSYEQYF. The CDR3 DNA is TGCGCCAGCAGCCCCGGGACAGGGTCCTACGAGCAGTACTTC.

This chain connects TRBV15 to TRBJ2-2; possibly TRBD2 for D (6 bases). Germline V gene sequence: CDR1 LNHNV, CDR2 YYDKDF (reference sequence). The CDR3 sequence is 13 residues long. Deletions cut 3 bases from V and 6 bases from J, with 8 bases between. CDR3 region: CATSSGGAGELFF. DNA for the CDR3: TGTGCCACCAGCAGCGGAGGGGCCGGGGAGCTGTTTTTT.

The J gene is TRBJ2-5, the V gene TRBV7-9, with 7 bases fitting TRBD1. The CDR3 loop spans 15 amino acids. The V segment lost 2 bases and the J segment 2 bases; nucleotides outside the gene matches: 5. Per the germline V gene, CDR1 is SEHNR and CDR2 is FQNEAQ (reference sequence). Here the CDR3 DNA reads TGTGCCAGCAGCTTACTCGGGACAGCACAAGAGACCCAGTACTTC. Its protein product is CASSLLGTAQETQYF.

This rearrangement joins TRBV5-1 to TRBJ1-3; D unresolved. CDR3 length: 15 amino acids. Germline lookup yields CDR1 SGHRS and CDR2 YFSETQ. Trimming left V 0 bases short and J 2 bases short, with 9 bases between. The CDR3 region is CASSLGHTTGNTIYF. CDR3 coding DNA: TGCGCCAGCAGCTTGGGCCACACGACTGGAAACACCATATATTTT.

The V and J genes are TRBV5-5 and TRBJ1-4; D is unresolved. Germline values: CDR1 SGHKS, CDR2 YYEKEE (reference sequence). With 4 bases removed from V and 3 bases from J, the gap between germline ends came to 10 bases. This CDR3 comprises 14 residues. The CDR3, as DNA: TGTGCCAGCAGCCCGGGAGCGGCTAATGAAAAACTGTTTTTT. Translated, it gives CASSPGAANEKLFF.